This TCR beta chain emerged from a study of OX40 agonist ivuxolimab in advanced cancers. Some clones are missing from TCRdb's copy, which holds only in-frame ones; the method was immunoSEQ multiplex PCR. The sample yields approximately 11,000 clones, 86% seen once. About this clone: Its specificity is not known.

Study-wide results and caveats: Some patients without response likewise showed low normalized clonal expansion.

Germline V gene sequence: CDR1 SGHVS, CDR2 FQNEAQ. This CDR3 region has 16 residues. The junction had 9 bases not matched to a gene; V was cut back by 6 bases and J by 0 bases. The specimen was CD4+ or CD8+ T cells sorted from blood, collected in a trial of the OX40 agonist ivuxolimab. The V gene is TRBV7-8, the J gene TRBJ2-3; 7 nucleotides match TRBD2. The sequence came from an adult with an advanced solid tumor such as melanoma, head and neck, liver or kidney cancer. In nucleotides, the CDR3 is TGTGCCAGCAGTCCTTCTAGCGGCTCTAGCACAGATACGCAGTATTTT. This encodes CASSPSSGSSTDTQYF.